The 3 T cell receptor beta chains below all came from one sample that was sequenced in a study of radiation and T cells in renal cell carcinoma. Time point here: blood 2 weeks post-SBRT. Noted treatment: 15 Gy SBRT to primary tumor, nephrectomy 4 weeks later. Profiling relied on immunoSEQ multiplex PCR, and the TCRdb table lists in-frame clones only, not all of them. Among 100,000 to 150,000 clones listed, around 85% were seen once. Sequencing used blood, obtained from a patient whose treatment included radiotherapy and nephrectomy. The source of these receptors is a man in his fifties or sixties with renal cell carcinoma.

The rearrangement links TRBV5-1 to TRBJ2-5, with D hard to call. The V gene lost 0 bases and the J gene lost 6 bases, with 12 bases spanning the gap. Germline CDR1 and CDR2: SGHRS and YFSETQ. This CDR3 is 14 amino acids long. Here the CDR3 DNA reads TGCGCCAGCAGCTTGGCGCTACTTGAGAAGACCCAGTACTTC. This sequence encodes CASSLALLEKTQYF.

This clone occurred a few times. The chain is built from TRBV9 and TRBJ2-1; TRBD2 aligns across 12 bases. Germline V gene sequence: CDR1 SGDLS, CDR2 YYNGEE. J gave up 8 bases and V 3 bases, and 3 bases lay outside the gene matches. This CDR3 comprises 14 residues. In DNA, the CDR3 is TGTGCCAGCAGCGCGACTAGCGGGAGCGATGAGCAGTTCTTC. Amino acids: CASSATSGSDEQFF.

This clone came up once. This chain's CDR3 is CASRGGEGESPLHF. As DNA, the CDR3 is TGCGCCAGCAGAGGGGGAGAGGGGGAATCACCCCTCCACTTT. The chain couples TRBV5-1 to TRBJ1-6, with D possibly matching TRBD1 (6 bases). Germline loops: CDR1 SGHRS, CDR2 YFSETQ. V dropped 5 bases and J dropped 10 bases, with 16 bases sitting between them. CDR3 size: 14 residues. The complete variable domain, with remaining parts taken from reference TRBV5-1 and TRBJ1-6, reads KAGVTQTPRYLIKTRGQQVTLSCSPISGHRSVSWYQQTPGQGLQFLFEYFSETQRNKGNFPGRFSGRQFSNSRSEMNVSTLELGDSALYLCASRGGEGESPLHFGNGTRLTVT.